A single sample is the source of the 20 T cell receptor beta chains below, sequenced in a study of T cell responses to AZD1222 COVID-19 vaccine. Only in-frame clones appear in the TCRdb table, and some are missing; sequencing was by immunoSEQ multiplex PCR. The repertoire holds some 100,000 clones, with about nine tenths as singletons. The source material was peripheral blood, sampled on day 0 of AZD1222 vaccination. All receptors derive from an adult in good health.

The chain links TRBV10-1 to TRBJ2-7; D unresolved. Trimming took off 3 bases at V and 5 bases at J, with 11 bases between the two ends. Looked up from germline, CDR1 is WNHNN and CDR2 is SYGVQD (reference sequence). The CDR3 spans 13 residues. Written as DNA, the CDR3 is TGCGCCAGCAGTGAAGTCCGCCACCACGAGCAGTACTTC. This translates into CASSEVRHHEQYF.

The CDR3 sequence: CASSREWGDTQYF. DNA for the CDR3: TGTGCCAGCAGCCGGGAATGGGGGGATACGCAGTATTTT. V is TRBV3-1 (or the pseudogene TRBV3-2) and J is TRBJ2-3; possibly TRBD1 or TRBD2 for D (5 bases each). There are 13 residues in the CDR3. The germline V gene encodes CDR1 LGHDT and CDR2 YNNKEL (reference sequence). Trimming shortened V by 4 bases and J by 6 bases, and 11 bases separated the two germline ends.

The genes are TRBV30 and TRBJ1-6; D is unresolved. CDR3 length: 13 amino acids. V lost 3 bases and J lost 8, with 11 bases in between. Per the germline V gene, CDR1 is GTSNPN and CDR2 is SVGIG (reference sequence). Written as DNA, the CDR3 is TGTGCCTGGAGCCAGACGAAGGATTCACCCCTCCACTTT. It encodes CAWSQTKDSPLHF.

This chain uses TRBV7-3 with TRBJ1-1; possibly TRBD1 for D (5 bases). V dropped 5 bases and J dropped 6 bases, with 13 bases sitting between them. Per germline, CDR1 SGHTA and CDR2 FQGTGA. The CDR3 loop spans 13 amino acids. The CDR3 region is CASSASRGAEAFF. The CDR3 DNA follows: TGTGCCAGCAGCGCGAGCCGGGGCGCTGAAGCTTTCTTT.

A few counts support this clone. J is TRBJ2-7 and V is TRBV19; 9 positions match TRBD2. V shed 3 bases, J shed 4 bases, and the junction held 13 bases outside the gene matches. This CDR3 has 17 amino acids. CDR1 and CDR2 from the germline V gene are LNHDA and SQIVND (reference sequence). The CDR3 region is CASSISHSSGDFYEQYF. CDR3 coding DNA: TGTGCCAGTAGTATCTCGCATTCTAGCGGGGATTTTTACGAGCAGTACTTC.

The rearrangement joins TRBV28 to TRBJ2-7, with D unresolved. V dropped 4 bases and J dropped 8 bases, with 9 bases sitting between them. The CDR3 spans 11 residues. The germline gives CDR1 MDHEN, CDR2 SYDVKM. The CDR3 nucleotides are TGTGCCAGCAGTTCGGCCCTTAAGCAGTACTTC. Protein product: CASSSALKQYF.

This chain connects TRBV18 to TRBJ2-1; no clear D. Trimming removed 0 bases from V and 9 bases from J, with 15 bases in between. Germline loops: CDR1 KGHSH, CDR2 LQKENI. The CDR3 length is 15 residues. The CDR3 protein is CASSPPSQTGIEQFF. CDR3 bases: TGTGCCAGCTCACCACCGAGCCAAACTGGGATTGAGCAGTTCTTC.

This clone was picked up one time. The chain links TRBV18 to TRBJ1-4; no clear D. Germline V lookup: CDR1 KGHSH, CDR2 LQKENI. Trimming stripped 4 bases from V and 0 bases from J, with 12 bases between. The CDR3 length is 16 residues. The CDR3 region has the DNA TGTGCCAGCTCACAGACACAGCGTGCAACTAATGAAAAACTGTTTTTT. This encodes CASSQTQRATNEKLFF. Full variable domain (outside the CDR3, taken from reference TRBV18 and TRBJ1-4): NAGVMQNPRHLVRRRGQEARLRCSPMKGHSHVYWYRQLPEEGLKFMVYLQKENIIDESGMPKERFSAEFPKEGPSILRIQQVVRGDSAAYFCASSQTQRATNEKLFFGSGTQLSVL.

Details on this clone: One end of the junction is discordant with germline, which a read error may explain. The CDR3 loop is CASSLGTSGRETQYF. CDR3 nucleotides: TGTGCTAGCAGCTTAGGGACTAGCGGGAGGGAGACCCAGTACTTC. The gene calls are TRBV7-7 and TRBJ2-5; 15 nucleotides align to TRBD2. CDR1 and CDR2 from the germline V gene are SSHAT and FNYEAQ (reference sequence). This CDR3 has 15 amino acids.

For the CDR3, the DNA is TGTGCCAGCAGTTACTCCGGGGTTACAACTAATGAAAAACTGTTTTTT. Its translation is CASSYSGVTTNEKLFF. The chain uses TRBV6-5 and TRBJ1-4; D is uncertain. CDR3 size: 16 residues. Germline CDR1 reads MNHEY; CDR2 reads SVGAGI. Trimming removed 0 bases at V and 0 bases at J, with 8 bases between.

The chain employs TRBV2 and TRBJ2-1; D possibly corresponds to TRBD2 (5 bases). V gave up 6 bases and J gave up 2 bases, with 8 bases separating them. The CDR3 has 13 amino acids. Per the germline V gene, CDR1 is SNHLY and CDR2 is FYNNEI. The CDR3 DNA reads TGTGCCAGCAGGACTAATACCTACAATGAGCAGTTCTTC. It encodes CASRTNTYNEQFF.

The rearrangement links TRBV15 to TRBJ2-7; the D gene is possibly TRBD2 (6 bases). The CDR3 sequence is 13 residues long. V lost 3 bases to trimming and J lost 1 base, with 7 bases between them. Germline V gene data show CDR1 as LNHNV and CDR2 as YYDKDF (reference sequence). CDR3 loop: CATSRGTSYEQYF. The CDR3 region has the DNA TGTGCCACCAGCAGGGGGACTTCCTACGAGCAGTACTTC.

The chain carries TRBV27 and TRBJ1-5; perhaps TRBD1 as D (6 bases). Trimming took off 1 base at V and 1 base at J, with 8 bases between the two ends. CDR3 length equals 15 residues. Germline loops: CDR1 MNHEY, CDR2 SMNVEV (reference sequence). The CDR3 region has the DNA TGTGCCAGCAGTTTATTAGGGGGAAGCAATCAGCCCCAGCATTTT. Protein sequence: CASSLLGGSNQPQHF.

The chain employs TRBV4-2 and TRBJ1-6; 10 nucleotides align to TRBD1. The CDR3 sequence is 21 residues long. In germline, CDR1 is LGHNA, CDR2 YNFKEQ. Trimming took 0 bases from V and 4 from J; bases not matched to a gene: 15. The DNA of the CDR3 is TGTGCCAGCAGCCAAGATCTTGGCAGAGTGGGACAGGGGAATTATAATTCACCCCTCCACTTT. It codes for CASSQDLGRVGQGNYNSPLHF.

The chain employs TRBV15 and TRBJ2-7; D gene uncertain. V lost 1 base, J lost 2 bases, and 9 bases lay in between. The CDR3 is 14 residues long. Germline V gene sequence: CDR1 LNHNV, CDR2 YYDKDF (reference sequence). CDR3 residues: CATSRVASTYEQYF. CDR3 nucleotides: TGTGCCACCAGCAGAGTGGCGTCAACCTACGAGCAGTACTTC.

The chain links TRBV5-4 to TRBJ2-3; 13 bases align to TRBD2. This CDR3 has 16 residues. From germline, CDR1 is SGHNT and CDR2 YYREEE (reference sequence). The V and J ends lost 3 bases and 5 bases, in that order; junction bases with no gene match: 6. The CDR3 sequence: CASSSGLAGVEDTQYF. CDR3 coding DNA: TGTGCCAGCAGCTCCGGACTAGCGGGAGTGGAAGATACGCAGTATTTT.

CDR3 sequence (DNA): TGCGCCAGCAGTTGTGCGGGGCGTTTATATCAGCCCCAGCATTTT. It is translated as CASSCAGRLYQPQHF. The V and J genes are TRBV23-1 and TRBJ1-5, with D maybe TRBD1 (5 bases). TRBV23-1 is designated an ORF whose function remains uncertain. Trimming took 5 bases from V and 5 from J, leaving 16 bases between them. The CDR3 contains 15 residues.

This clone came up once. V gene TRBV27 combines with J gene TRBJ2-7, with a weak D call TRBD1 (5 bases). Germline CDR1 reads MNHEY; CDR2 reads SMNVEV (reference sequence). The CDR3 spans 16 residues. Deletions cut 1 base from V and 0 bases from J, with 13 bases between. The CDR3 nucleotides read TGTGCCAGCAGTTTATTTTTCGACAGCCGCTCCTACGAGCAGTACTTC. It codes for CASSLFFDSRSYEQYF.

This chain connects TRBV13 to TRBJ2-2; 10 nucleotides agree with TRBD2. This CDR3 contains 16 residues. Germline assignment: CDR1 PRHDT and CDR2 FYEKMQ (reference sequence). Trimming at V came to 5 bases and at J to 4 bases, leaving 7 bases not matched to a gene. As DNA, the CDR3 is TGTGCCAGCAGCGCAAGCGGGAGGGTAGGCACCGGGGAGCTGTTTTTT. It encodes CASSASGRVGTGELFF.

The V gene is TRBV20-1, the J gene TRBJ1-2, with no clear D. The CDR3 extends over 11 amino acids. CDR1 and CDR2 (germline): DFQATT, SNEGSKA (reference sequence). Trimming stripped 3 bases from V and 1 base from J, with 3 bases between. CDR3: CSARFNYGYTF. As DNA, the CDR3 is TGCAGTGCTAGGTTTAACTATGGCTACACCTTC.